This TCR beta chain was sequenced for a study of neurological immune-mediated disorders. This clonotype was seen ten or more times. From the 5' RACE reads, TCRdb called clonotypes with MiXCR, one entry per CDR3 protein. The sample has about 60,000 distinct CDR3 sequences; about 3.7% are singletons. This CDR3 spans 13 amino acids. V lost 3 bases to trimming and J lost 2 bases, with 8 bases between them. Germline V lookup: CDR1 ENHRY, CDR2 SYGVKD. This receptor was obtained from a woman aged 50 to 60 with multiple sclerosis. The chain uses TRBV10-3 and TRBJ2-7; D unresolved. Material for sequencing was PBMCs. CDR3 protein: CAISEVVTYEQYF. In DNA form, the CDR3 reads TGTGCCATCAGTGAAGTCGTTACCTACGAGCAGTACTTC.